The count of the clone carrying this TCR beta chain is one. This specimen comes from a study of blood T cell repertoires in COVID-19. Study information: Acute and convalescent COVID-19 specimens originated in the United States, Italy and Spain.

V was cut by 5 bases and J by 1 base, with 9 bases left in between. In germline, CDR1 is SGHTA, CDR2 FQGNSA. This CDR3 comprises 14 residues. Self-reported history from a screening survey and questionnaire set each donor's cohort. Sequenced by immunoSEQ multiplex PCR; TCRdb stores in-frame clones only, minus some. Here the sample spans 200,000 to 250,000 clones, about 80% being singletons. The chain couples TRBV7-2 to TRBJ2-4; no reliable D call. The receptor was derived from a woman aged 40 to 55 with acute COVID-19. The specimen was PBMCs or T cells enriched from blood (not recorded which). The CDR3 DNA is TGTGCCAGCAGCATCGACGGGGCCAAAAACATTCAGTACTTC. This gives the protein CASSIDGAKNIQYF.